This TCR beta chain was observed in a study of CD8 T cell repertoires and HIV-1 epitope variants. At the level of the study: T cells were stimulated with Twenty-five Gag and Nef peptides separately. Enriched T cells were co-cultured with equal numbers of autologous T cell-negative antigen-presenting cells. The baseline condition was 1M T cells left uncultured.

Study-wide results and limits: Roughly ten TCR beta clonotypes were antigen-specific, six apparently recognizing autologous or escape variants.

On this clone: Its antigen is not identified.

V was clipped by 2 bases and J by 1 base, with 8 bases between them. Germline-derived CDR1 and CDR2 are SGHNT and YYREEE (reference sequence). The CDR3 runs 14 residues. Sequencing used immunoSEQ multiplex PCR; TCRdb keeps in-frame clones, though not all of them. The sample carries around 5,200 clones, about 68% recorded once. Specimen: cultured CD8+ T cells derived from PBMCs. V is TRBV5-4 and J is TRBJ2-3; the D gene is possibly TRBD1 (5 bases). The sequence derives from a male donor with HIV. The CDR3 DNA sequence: TGTGCCAGCAGCTTCGCCAGGGGCACAGATACGCAGTATTTT. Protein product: CASSFARGTDTQYF.